This TCR beta chain appears in the sequencing data of a study of T cells in Graves' hyperthyroidism and ophthalmopathy. At least 3 on the Clinical Activity Score was recorded for ophthalmopathy patients, who also had NOSPECS grade at least 4 and duration under 3 months. This clonotype was counted many times. The germline V gene encodes CDR1 DFQATT and CDR2 SNEGSKA (reference sequence). The ends were cut back, 0 bases at V and 5 bases at J, with 19 bases in the middle. This CDR3 contains 17 residues. Amplified TCR beta CDR3 regions came from RNA transcripts. First-round RT-PCR targeting the TCR CDR3 was performed with the HTBI primer set. TCRdb independently ran MiXCR on the multiplex PCR reads; one entry per CDR3 protein. The sample records hundreds of thousands of distinct CDR3 sequences, 14% to 15% being singletons.

This chain links TRBV20-1 with TRBJ2-2, with TRBD2 as a possible D gene (6 bases). The sample taken for sequencing was blood. This TCR was recovered from a man between 18 and 29 years old with Graves' ophthalmopathy. CDR3 in amino acids: CSARDRLGARVTGELFF. In DNA form, the CDR3 reads TGCAGTGCTAGAGATAGACTAGGCGCTCGGGTTACCGGGGAGCTGTTTTTT.